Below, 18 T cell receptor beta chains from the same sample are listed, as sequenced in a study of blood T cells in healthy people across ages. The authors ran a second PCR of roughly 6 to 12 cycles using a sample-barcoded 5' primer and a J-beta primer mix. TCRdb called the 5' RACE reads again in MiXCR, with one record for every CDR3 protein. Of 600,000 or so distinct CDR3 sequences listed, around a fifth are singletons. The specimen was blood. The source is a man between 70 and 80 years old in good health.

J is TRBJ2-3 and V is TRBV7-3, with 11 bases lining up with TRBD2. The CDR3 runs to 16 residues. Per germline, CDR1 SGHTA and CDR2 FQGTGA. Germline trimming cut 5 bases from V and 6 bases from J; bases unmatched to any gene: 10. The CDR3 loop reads CASSRGGSGRGDTQYF. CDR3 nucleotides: TGTGCCAGCAGCAGAGGTGGTAGCGGGAGGGGTGATACGCAGTATTTT.

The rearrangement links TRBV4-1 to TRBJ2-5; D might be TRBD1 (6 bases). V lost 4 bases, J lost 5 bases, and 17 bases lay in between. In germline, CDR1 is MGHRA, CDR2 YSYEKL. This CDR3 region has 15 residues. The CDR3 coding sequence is TGCGCCAGCAGCCCAATGGACAGCGGACCGGAGACCCAGTACTTC. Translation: CASSPMDSGPETQYF.

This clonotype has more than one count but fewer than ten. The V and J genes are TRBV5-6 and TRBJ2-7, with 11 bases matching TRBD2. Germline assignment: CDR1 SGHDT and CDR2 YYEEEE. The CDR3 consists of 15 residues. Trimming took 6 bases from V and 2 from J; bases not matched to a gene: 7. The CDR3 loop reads CASIRLAGTAYEQYF. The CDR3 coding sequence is TGTGCCAGCATCAGACTAGCGGGAACGGCCTACGAGCAGTACTTC.

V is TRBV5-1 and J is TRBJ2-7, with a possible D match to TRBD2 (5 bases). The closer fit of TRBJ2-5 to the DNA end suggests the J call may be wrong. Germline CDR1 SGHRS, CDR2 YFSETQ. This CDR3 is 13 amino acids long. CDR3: CASSWTFGETQYF. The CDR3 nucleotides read TGCGCCAGCAGCTGGACTTTCGGGGAGACCCAGTACTTC.

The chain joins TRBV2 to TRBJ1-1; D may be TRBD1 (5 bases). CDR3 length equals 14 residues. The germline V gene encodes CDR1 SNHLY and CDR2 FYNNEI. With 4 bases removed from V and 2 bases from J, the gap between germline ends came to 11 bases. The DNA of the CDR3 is TGTGCCAGCAGTGGGTTGGGGGTTAACACTGAAGCTTTCTTT. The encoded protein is CASSGLGVNTEAFF.

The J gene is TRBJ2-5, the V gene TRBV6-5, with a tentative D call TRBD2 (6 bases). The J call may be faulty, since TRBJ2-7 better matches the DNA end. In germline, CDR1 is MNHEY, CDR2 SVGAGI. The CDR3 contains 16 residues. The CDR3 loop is CASSSEAGSFSYEQYF. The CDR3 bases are TGTGCCAGCAGTTCCGAGGCGGGATCCTTCTCCTACGAGCAGTACTTC.

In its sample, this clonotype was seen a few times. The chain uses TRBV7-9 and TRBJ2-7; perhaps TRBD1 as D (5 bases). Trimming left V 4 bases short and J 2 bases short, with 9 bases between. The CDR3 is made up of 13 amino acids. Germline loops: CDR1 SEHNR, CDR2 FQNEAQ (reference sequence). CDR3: CASSSQQAYEQYF. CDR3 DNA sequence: TGTGCCAGCAGCTCACAACAGGCCTACGAGCAGTACTTC.

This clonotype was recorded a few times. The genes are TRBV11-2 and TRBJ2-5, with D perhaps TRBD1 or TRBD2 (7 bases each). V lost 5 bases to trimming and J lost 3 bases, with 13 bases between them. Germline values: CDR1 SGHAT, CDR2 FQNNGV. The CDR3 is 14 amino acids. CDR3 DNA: TGTGCCAGCAGCCAGGGGGGGAGGAAAGAGACCCAGTACTTC. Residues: CASSQGGRKETQYF.

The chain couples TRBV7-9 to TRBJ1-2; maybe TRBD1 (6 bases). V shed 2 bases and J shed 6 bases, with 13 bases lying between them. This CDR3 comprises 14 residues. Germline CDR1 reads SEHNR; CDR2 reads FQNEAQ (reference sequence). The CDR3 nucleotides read TGTGCCAGCAGCTTACCAGGGGCAACGAATGGCTACACCTTC. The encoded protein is CASSLPGATNGYTF.

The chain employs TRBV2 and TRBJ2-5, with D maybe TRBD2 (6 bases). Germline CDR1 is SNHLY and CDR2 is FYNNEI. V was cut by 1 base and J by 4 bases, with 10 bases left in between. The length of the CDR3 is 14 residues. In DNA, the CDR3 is TGTGCCAGCAGTGAAGGCGGGATAGGAGAGACCCAGTACTTC. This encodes CASSEGGIGETQYF.

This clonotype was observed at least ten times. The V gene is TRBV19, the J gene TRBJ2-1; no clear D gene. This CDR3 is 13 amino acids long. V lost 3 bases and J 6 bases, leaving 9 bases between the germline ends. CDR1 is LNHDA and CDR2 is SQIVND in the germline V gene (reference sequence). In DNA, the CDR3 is TGTGCCAGTAGTATGAACCCTAGCAATGAGCAGTTCTTC. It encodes CASSMNPSNEQFF.

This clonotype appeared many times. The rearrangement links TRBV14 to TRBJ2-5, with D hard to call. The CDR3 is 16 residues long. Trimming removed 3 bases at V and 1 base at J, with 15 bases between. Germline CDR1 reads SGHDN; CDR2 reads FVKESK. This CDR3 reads CASSQWVARTQETQYF. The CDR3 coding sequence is TGTGCCAGCAGCCAGTGGGTAGCAAGAACCCAAGAGACCCAGTACTTC.

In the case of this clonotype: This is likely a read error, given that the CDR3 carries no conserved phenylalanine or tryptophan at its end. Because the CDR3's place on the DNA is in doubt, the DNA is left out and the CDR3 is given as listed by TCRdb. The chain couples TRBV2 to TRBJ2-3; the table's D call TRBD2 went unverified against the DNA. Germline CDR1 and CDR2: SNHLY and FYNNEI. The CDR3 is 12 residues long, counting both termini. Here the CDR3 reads CASSDGLARSLL.

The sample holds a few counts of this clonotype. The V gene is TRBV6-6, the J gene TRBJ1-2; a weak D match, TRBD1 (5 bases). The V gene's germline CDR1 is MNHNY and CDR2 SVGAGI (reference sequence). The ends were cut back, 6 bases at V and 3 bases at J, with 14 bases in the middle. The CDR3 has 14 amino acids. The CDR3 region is CASSSVPGDYGYTF. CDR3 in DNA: TGTGCCAGCAGCTCCGTTCCGGGGGACTATGGCTACACCTTC.

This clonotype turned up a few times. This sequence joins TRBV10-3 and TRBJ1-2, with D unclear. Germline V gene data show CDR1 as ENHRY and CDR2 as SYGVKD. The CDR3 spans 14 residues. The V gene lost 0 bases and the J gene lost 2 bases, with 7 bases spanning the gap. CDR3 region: CAISESRQNYGYTF. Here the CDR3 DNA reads TGTGCCATCAGTGAGTCGAGGCAGAACTATGGCTACACCTTC.

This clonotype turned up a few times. The CDR3: CASSLAEGTYGTQYF. The DNA for the CDR3 is TGCGCCAGCAGCTTGGCCGAAGGGACTTATGGTACGCAGTATTTT. The rearrangement uses TRBV5-1 and TRBJ2-3, with D perhaps TRBD2 (6 bases). The CDR3 is 15 amino acids. Germline assignment: CDR1 SGHRS and CDR2 YFSETQ. The V end was cut by 0 bases, the J end by 8 bases, with 16 bases between.

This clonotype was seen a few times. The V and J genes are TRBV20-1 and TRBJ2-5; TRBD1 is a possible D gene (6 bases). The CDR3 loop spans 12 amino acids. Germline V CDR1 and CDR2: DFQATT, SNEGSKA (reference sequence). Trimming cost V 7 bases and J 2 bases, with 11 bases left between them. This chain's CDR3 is CSVLGTQETQYF. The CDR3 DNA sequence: TGCAGTGTACTCGGGACACAAGAGACCCAGTACTTC.

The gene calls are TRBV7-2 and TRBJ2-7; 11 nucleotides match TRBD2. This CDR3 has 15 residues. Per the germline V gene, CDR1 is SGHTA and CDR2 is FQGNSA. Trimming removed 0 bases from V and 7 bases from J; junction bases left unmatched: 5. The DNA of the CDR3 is TGTGCCAGCAGCTTAGCACTAGCGGGAGCTGGGGAGCAGTACTTC. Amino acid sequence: CASSLALAGAGEQYF.